One sample yielded the 28 T cell receptor beta chains listed below, sequenced in a study of T cells after yellow fever vaccination. TCRdb called the 5' RACE reads again in MiXCR, with one record for every CDR3 protein. The repertoire has 300,000 to 400,000 distinct CDR3 sequences, 3% to 4.5% of them found once; the top ten carry roughly 26%. The input for sequencing was PBMCs, taken 5 days after the yellow fever booster vaccination. These receptors originate from a man between 18 and 29 years old who received the YFV17D yellow fever vaccine.

This clonotype was recorded a few times. The chain is built from TRBV5-8 and TRBJ2-4, with a weak D call TRBD2 (5 bases). The CDR3 length is 14 residues. V lost 2 bases and J lost 6, with 12 bases in between. The germline V gene encodes CDR1 SGHTS and CDR2 YDEGEE. The CDR3 is CASSFGNVLNIQYF. CDR3 DNA: TGTGCCAGCAGCTTCGGGAATGTATTAAACATTCAGTACTTC. Full variable domain (missing parts from reference TRBV5-8 and TRBJ2-4): EAGVTQSPTHLIKTRGQQATLRCSPISGHTSVYWYQQALGLGLQFLLWYDEGEERNRGNFPPRFSGRQFPNYSSELNVNALELEDSALYLCASSFGNVLNIQYFGAGTRLSVL.

This rearrangement joins TRBV12-3 or TRBV12-4 to TRBJ1-1; D perhaps matches TRBD1 (6 bases). The CDR3 extends over 13 amino acids. V was pared by 10 bases and J by 7 bases, with 19 bases between. The CDR3 nucleotides are TGTGCCACCACTACCAGGGGATTCGGTGAAGCTTTCTTT. It specifies CATTTRGFGEAFF.

Many counts were recorded for this clonotype. The chain is built from TRBV5-1 and TRBJ2-3; a weak D match, TRBD1 (5 bases). This CDR3 comprises 14 residues. CDR1 is SGHRS, CDR2 YFSETQ, per germline. Trimming removed 1 base at V and 4 bases at J, with 10 bases between. The CDR3 sequence: CASSLSQGSDTQYF. The CDR3 DNA sequence: TGCGCCAGCAGCTTGAGCCAGGGATCAGATACGCAGTATTTT.

This clonotype was recorded at least ten times. The V call is TRBV7-9, the J call TRBJ1-5; TRBD1 is a possible D gene (5 bases). CDR3 length: 13 amino acids. V lost 6 bases and J lost 4, with 10 bases in between. CDR1 is SEHNR and CDR2 is FQNEAQ in the germline V gene (reference sequence). The CDR3 nucleotides are TGTGCCAGCAGTCAGGAGGGGAATCAGCCCCAGCATTTT. Translated, it gives CASSQEGNQPQHF.

This clonotype has more than one count but fewer than ten. This chain links TRBV5-1 with TRBJ2-7; no clear D. Trimming took off 1 base at V and 0 bases at J, with 8 bases between the two ends. Germline lookup yields CDR1 SGHRS and CDR2 YFSETQ. The CDR3 totals 14 residues. CDR3 sequence (DNA): TGCGCCAGCAGCTTGCGGTTGGACTCCTACGAGCAGTACGTC. As protein: CASSLRLDSYEQYV.

The chain has TRBV29-1 and TRBJ1-6, with D unclear. The CDR3 has 12 amino acids. V was cut by 4 bases and J by 10 bases, with 11 bases left in between. Germline CDR1 and CDR2: SQVTM and ANQGSEA. CDR3 sequence reads: CSVGEGHSPLHF. The CDR3 bases are TGCAGCGTTGGGGAAGGGCACTCACCCCTCCACTTT.

Many counts were recorded for this clonotype. This chain uses TRBV28 with TRBJ1-2, with 8 nucleotides matching TRBD1. The CDR3 spans 14 residues. Germline CDR1 is MDHEN and CDR2 is SYDVKM. The V segment lost 2 bases and the J segment 3 bases; nucleotides outside the gene matches: 2. For the CDR3, the DNA is TGTGCCAGCAGTTTACAGGGGGCTGACTATGGCTACACCTTC. As protein: CASSLQGADYGYTF.

This chain links TRBV9 with TRBJ1-1; 7 bases line up with TRBD1. Germline V gene data show CDR1 as SGDLS and CDR2 as YYNGEE. Unmatched junction bases numbered 11, after V lost 3 bases and J lost 6 bases. The CDR3 totals 15 residues. CDR3 sequence reads: CASSASDRVEAEAFF. CDR3 DNA sequence: TGTGCCAGCAGCGCCTCAGACAGGGTTGAAGCTGAAGCTTTCTTT.

This clonotype has at least ten counts. The chain links TRBV6-4 to TRBJ2-2, with TRBD1 matching 9 bases. J was trimmed by 6 bases and V by 0 bases; bases with no gene match: 8. This CDR3 spans 17 amino acids. CDR1 MRHNA and CDR2 SNTAGT come from the germline V gene. CDR3 coding DNA: TGTGCCAGCAGTGACTCGACCGAACAGGGGGCGGCCGGGGAGCTGTTTTTT. As protein: CASSDSTEQGAAGELFF.

This clonotype was found many times. The CDR3 DNA reads TGTGCCAGCAGCTTAGCAGTGGGTCAACAGCCCCAGCATTTT. It specifies CASSLAVGQQPQHF. The chain has TRBV7-8 and TRBJ1-5; D gene uncertain. V lost 0 bases and J 7 bases, leaving 10 bases between the germline ends. Per the germline V gene, CDR1 is SGHVS and CDR2 is FQNEAQ. CDR3 length: 14 amino acids.

This sequence joins TRBV5-1 and TRBJ2-7; 9 bases are a match to TRBD1. From germline, CDR1 is SGHRS and CDR2 YFSETQ. The V and J ends lost 4 bases and 3 bases, in that order; junction bases with no gene match: 8. The CDR3 runs to 15 residues. The CDR3 DNA is TGCGCCAGCAGCAATGCCCCGGGACAGGGCTACGAGCAGTACTTC. Protein sequence: CASSNAPGQGYEQYF.

This clonotype showed up many times. The V call is TRBV20-1, the J call TRBJ2-5; D gene uncertain. The CDR3 totals 11 residues. Germline V gives CDR1 DFQATT, CDR2 SNEGSKA (reference sequence). V was pared by 6 bases and J by 5 bases, with 10 bases between. This CDR3 reads CSASPRETQYF. The CDR3 nucleotides read TGCAGTGCATCCCCCCGGGAGACCCAGTACTTC.

The table lists this clonotype with many counts. The V and J genes are TRBV20-1 and TRBJ2-5; D remains unclear. V dropped 2 bases and J dropped 0 bases, with 7 bases sitting between them. The CDR3 extends over 13 amino acids. Germline CDR1 reads DFQATT; CDR2 reads SNEGSKA (reference sequence). In DNA, the CDR3 is TGCAGTGCTAGACAGGATGACCAAGAGACCCAGTACTTC. Its protein is CSARQDDQETQYF.

This clonotype was observed at least ten times. The V gene is TRBV5-1, the J gene TRBJ1-1; TRBD1 aligns across 10 bases. Per the germline V gene, CDR1 is SGHRS and CDR2 is YFSETQ. The CDR3 has 14 residues. CDR3 sequence: CVYAGQGVNTEAFF. Written as DNA, the CDR3 is TGCGTTTATGCCGGACAGGGGGTGAACACTGAAGCTTTCTTT.

This clonotype came up a few times. V gene TRBV12-3 or TRBV12-4 combines with J gene TRBJ1-4, with D unclear. The CDR3 covers 12 residues. Trimming shortened V by 6 bases and J by 6 bases, and 8 bases separated the two germline ends. CDR3 in amino acids: CASRPDDEKLFF. CDR3 DNA: TGTGCCAGCAGGCCGGACGATGAAAAACTGTTTTTT.

The chain is built from TRBV24-1 and TRBJ1-5; D ambiguous. The CDR3 is 13 amino acids. Germline-derived CDR1 and CDR2 are KGHDR and SFDVKD. V lost 6 bases and J lost 3, with 8 bases in between. CDR3 DNA: TGTGCCACCAGTCGAGGGATCAATCAGCCCCAGCATTTT. Residues: CATSRGINQPQHF.

In its sample, this clonotype was seen many times. The rearrangement joins TRBV9 to TRBJ2-1; TRBD1 matches 8 bases. This CDR3 comprises 15 residues. Looked up from germline, CDR1 is SGDLS and CDR2 is YYNGEE. The J segment lost 10 bases and the V segment lost 0 bases, leaving 9 bases of the junction unmatched. The DNA for the CDR3 is TGTGCCAGCAGCGTAGGGTACCGACAGGGGCTAGAGCAGTTCTTC. Translation: CASSVGYRQGLEQFF.

The genes are TRBV4-1 and TRBJ1-3; no reliable D call. The length of the CDR3 is 17 residues. Trimming stripped 4 bases from V and 3 bases from J, with 19 bases between. In germline, CDR1 is MGHRA, CDR2 YSYEKL. The CDR3 coding sequence is TGCGCCAGCAGCCGGCTTTTGGAGGCTAGATTTGGAAACACCATATATTTT. The encoded protein is CASSRLLEARFGNTIYF.

This clonotype has a count of ten or more. This rearrangement joins TRBV12-3 or TRBV12-4 to TRBJ2-5; 10 bases map to TRBD1. The CDR3 is 13 amino acids. The trim removed 6 bases at V and 4 bases at J, leaving 2 bases unmatched. The CDR3 DNA reads TGTGCCAGCAGGACAGGGGGCGGAGAGACCCAGTACTTC. This codes for CASRTGGGETQYF.

The rearrangement joins TRBV5-1 to TRBJ2-3; D not certain. The CDR3 has 14 residues. The V and J ends lost 0 bases and 6 bases respectively, with 11 bases between them. The germline V gene has CDR1 SGHRS and CDR2 YFSETQ. The CDR3 sequence: CASSLDPAVDTQYF. The CDR3 coding sequence is TGCGCCAGCAGCTTGGATCCCGCGGTGGATACGCAGTATTTT. Full variable domain (missing parts from reference TRBV5-1 and TRBJ2-3): KAGVTQTPRYLIKTRGQQVTLSCSPISGHRSVSWYQQTPGQGLQFLFEYFSETQRNKGNFPGRFSGRQFSNSRSEMNVSTLELGDSALYLCASSLDPAVDTQYFGPGTRLTVL.

This clonotype appeared many times. The J gene is TRBJ2-5, the V gene TRBV10-3; TRBD1 matches 7 bases. CDR3 length: 14 amino acids. V shed 7 bases, J shed 1 base, and the junction held 6 bases outside the gene matches. The germline V gene encodes CDR1 ENHRY and CDR2 SYGVKD. In DNA, the CDR3 is TGTGCCATCAAGTCAGGGACAGCCCAAGAGACCCAGTACTTC. Its protein product is CAIKSGTAQETQYF.

The rearrangement uses TRBV28 and TRBJ1-2, with 10 bases identical to TRBD1. The CDR3 contains 14 residues. CDR1 MDHEN and CDR2 SYDVKM come from the germline V gene. The ends lost 6 bases at V and 5 bases at J; junction bases unmatched: 6. In DNA form, the CDR3 reads TGTGCCAGCAGAACCCGGGACAGGGGTTATGGCTACACCTTC. It codes for CASRTRDRGYGYTF.

The chain carries TRBV7-9 and TRBJ1-2; D unclear. This CDR3 has 13 amino acids. Per germline, CDR1 SEHNR and CDR2 FQNEAQ (reference sequence). Between the trimmed V and J ends, which lost 4 bases and 5 bases, there was a span of 11 bases. The CDR3 DNA reads as TGTGCCAGCAGCTCCGGATCAGGTTATGGCTACACCTTC. It codes for CASSSGSGYGYTF.

This clonotype was detected many times. The chain uses TRBV5-1 and TRBJ2-5; 10 bases align to TRBD1. Looked up from germline, CDR1 is SGHRS and CDR2 is YFSETQ. The CDR3 spans 14 residues. V shed 1 base and J 5 bases; nucleotides not matched to a gene: 2. CDR3 sequence: CASSLSTGGETQYF. In nucleotides, the CDR3 is TGCGCCAGCAGCTTGTCGACAGGGGGCGAGACCCAGTACTTC. Together with reference TRBV5-1 and TRBJ2-5, the CDR3 gives the full variable domain: KAGVTQTPRYLIKTRGQQVTLSCSPISGHRSVSWYQQTPGQGLQFLFEYFSETQRNKGNFPGRFSGRQFSNSRSEMNVSTLELGDSALYLCASSLSTGGETQYFGPGTRLLVL.

This clonotype was seen a few times. The chain joins TRBV6-5 to TRBJ2-7; 9 positions match TRBD1. Losses at the gene ends were 5 bases for V and 4 bases for J; bases not matched to a gene: 9. There are 15 residues in the CDR3. Germline V gives CDR1 MNHEY, CDR2 SVGAGI. CDR3 in DNA: TGTGCCAGCAGTCCATACAGGGGGCCAGTGTACGAGCAGTACTTC. The encoded protein is CASSPYRGPVYEQYF.

The table lists this clonotype with many counts. The chain couples TRBV4-3 to TRBJ1-1; D gene unclear. The V end was cut by 4 bases, the J end by 6 bases, with 12 bases between. The germline V gene encodes CDR1 LGHNA and CDR2 YSLEER. The CDR3 has 13 amino acids. This CDR3 is CASSRRVRSEAFF. The CDR3 coding sequence is TGCGCCAGCAGCCGACGTGTGAGGTCTGAAGCTTTCTTT.

This clonotype was counted ten times or more. The rearrangement uses TRBV5-1 and TRBJ2-1, with D possibly matching TRBD1 (6 bases). Germline V gene sequence: CDR1 SGHRS, CDR2 YFSETQ. Deletions cut 3 bases from V and 9 bases from J, with 19 bases between. CDR3 size: 15 residues. The CDR3 here is CASSSLGVQDSEQFF. CDR3 in DNA: TGCGCCAGCAGCTCCTTGGGTGTCCAGGACAGTGAGCAGTTCTTC.

In this sample, this clonotype turned up a few times. The V gene is TRBV7-9, the J gene TRBJ2-2; D is unresolved. The V gene's germline CDR1 is SEHNR and CDR2 FQNEAQ (reference sequence). Trimming stripped 7 bases from V and 0 bases from J, with 15 bases between. The CDR3 consists of 16 residues. The CDR3 region has the DNA TGTGCCAGCACCCTCTTTTCCCCCGCGAACACCGGGGAGCTGTTTTTT. Its protein is CASTLFSPANTGELFF.